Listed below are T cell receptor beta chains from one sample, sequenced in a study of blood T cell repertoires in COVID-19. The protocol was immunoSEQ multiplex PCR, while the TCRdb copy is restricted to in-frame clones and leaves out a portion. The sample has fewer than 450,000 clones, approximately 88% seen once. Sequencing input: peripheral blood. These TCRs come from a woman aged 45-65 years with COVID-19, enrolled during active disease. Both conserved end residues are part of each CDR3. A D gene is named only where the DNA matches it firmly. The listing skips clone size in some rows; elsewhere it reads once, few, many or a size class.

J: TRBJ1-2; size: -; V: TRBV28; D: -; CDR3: CASITQGRGYGYTF; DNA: TGTGCCAGCATCACACAGGGAAGGGGCTATGGCTACACCTTC
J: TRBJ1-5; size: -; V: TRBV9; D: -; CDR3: CASSVAEGVPQHF; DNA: TGTGCCAGCAGCGTAGCTGAGGGGGTCCCCCAGCATTTT
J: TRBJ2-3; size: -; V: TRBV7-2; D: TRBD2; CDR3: CASSYTSALSTDTQYF; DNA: TGTGCCAGCAGCTATACTAGCGCCCTAAGCACAGATACGCAGTATTTT
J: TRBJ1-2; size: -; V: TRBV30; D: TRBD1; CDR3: CAWMGQVFIHF; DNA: TGTGCCTGGATGGGACAGGTCTTTATACACTTC
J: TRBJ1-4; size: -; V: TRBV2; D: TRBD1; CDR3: CASTRQGEGEKLFF; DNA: TGTGCCAGCACCAGACAGGGCGAGGGAGAAAAACTGTTTTTT
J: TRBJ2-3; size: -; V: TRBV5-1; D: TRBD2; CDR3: CASSARLAGGPTDTQYF; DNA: TGCGCCAGCAGCGCCAGACTAGCGGGGGGGCCGACAGATACGCAGTATTTT
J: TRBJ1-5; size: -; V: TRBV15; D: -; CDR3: CATRAGGGQPQHF; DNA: TGTGCCACCAGAGCCGGGGGTGGCCAGCCCCAGCATTTT
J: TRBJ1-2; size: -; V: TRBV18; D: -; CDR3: CASSPRSVNYGYTF; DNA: TGTGCCAGCTCACCACGGTCAGTAAACTATGGCTACACCTTC
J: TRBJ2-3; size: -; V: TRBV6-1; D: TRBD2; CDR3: CASSEVRLAGMADTQYF; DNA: TGTGCCAGCAGTGAAGTTCGACTAGCGGGGATGGCAGATACGCAGTATTTT
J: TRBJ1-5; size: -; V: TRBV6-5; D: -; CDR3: CASSPGPQHF; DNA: TGTGCCAGCAGCCCCGGGCCCCAGCATTTT
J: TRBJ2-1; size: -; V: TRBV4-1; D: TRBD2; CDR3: CASSLGLDISYNEQFF; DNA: TGCGCCAGCAGCCTGGGACTAGACATCTCCTACAATGAGCAGTTCTTC
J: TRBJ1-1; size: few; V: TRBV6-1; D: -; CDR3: CASSEYAGNTEAFF; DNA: TGTGCCAGCAGTGAATACGCGGGTAACACTGAAGCTTTCTTT
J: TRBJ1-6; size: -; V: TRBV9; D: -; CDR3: CASSVGQALPALHF; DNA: TGTGCCAGCAGCGTAGGACAGGCCCTCCCGGCCCTCCACTTT
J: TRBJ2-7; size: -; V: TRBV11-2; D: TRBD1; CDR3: CASRGGGQGAYYEQYF; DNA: TGTGCCAGCAGGGGTGGGGGACAGGGGGCATACTACGAGCAGTACTTC
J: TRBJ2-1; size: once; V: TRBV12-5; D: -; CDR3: CASGLVLEGRSLSAEQFF; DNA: TGTGCTAGTGGTTTGGTACTTGAGGGCCGTTCCCTCTCCGCTGAGCAGTTCTTC
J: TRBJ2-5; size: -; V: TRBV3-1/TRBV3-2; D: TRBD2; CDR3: CASTATSGAPEETQYF; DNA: TGTGCCAGCACCGCGACTAGCGGGGCCCCAGAAGAGACCCAGTACTTC
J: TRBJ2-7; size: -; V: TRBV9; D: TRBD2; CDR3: CASSVGSSGGDEQYF; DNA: TGTGCCAGCAGCGTAGGATCAAGCGGGGGCGACGAGCAGTACTTC
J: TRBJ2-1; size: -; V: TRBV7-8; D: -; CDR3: CASSAAGYNEQFF; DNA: TGTGCCAGCAGCGCCGCCGGGTACAATGAGCAGTTCTTC
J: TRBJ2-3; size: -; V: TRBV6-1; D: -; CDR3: CASSESLTDTQYF; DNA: TGTGCCAGCAGTGAGTCCCTCACAGATACGCAGTATTTT
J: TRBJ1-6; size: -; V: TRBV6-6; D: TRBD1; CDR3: CASRQGQSNSPLHF; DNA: TGTGCCAGCAGACAGGGACAGAGTAATTCACCCCTCCACTTT
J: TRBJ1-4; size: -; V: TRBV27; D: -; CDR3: CASSLQGEEKLFF; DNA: TGTGCCAGCAGTTTGCAGGGTGAGGAAAAACTGTTTTTT
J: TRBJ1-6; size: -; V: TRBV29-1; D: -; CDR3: CSVAWGRDNSPLHF; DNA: TGCAGCGTTGCTTGGGGGCGGGATAATTCACCCCTCCACTTT
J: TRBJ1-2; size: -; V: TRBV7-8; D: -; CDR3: CASSLGQGTYGYTF; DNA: TGTGCCAGCAGCTTAGGGCAGGGGACCTATGGCTACACCTTC
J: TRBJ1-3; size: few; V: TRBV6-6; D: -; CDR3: CASSYSGSGNTIYF; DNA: TGTGCCAGCAGTTACTCCGGGTCTGGAAACACCATATATTTT
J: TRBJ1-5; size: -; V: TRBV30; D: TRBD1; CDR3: CAWSLTGGYQPQHF; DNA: TGTGCCTGGAGTTTAACAGGGGGCTATCAGCCCCAGCATTTT
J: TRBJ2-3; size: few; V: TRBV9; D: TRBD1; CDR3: CASSPHTGAFTDTQYF; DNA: TGTGCCAGCAGCCCTCACACAGGGGCCTTCACAGATACGCAGTATTTT
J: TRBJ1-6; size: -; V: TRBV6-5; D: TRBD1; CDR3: CASRLGQEDSPLHF; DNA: TGTGCCAGCAGACTCGGACAGGAGGATTCACCCCTCCACTTT
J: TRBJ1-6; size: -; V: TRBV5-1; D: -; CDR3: CASSFLGQGRNSPLHF; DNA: TGCGCCAGCAGCTTCCTCGGGCAGGGGCGGAATTCACCCCTCCACTTT
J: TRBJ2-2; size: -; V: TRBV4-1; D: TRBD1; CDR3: CASSRGRGQNTGELFF; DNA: TGCGCCAGCAGCCGCGGCAGGGGGCAGAACACCGGGGAGCTGTTTTTT
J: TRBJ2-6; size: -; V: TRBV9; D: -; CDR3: CASSPPGRNVLTF; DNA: TGTGCCAGCAGCCCCCCAGGCCGCAACGTCCTGACTTTC
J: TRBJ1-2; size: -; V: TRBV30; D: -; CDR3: CAWSGQARFYGYTF; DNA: TGTGCCTGGAGTGGACAGGCGCGTTTCTATGGCTACACCTTC
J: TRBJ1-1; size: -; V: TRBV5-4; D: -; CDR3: CASSYPSTRTEAFF; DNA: TGTGCCAGCAGCTATCCTTCCACCAGGACTGAAGCTTTCTTT
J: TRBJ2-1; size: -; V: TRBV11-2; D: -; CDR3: CASSLTGVQQFF; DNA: TGTGCCAGCAGCTTAACTGGAGTACAGCAGTTCTTC